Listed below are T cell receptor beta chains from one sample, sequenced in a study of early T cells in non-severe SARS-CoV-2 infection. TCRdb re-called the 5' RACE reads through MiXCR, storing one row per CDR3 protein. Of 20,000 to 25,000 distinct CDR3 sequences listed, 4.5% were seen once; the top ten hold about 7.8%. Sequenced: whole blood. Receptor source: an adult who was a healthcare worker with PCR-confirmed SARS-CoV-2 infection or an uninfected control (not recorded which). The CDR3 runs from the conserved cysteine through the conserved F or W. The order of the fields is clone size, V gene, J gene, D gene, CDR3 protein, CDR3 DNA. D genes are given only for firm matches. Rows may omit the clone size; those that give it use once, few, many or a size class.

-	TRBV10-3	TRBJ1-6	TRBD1	CAISSKPTGGTPLHF	TGTGCCATCAGTTCCAAGCCGACAGGGGGAACACCCCTCCACTTT
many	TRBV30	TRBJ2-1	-	CAWTRNNEQFF	TGTGCCTGGACCCGAAACAATGAGCAGTTCTTC
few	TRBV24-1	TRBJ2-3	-	CATSDPDTRGDTQYF	TGTGCCACCAGTGATCCAGATACTAGGGGGGATACGCAGTATTTT
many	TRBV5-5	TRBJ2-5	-	CASQTDGGQQYQETQYF	TGTGCCAGCCAAACCGACGGTGGACAGCAGTACCAAGAGACCCAGTACTTC
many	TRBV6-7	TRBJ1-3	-	CASSFDDRLTSENTIYF	TGTGCCAGCAGTTTTGACGATCGCCTAACCTCTGAAAACACCATATATTTT
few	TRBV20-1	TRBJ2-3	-	CSARPVTDTQYF	TGCAGTGCTAGACCCGTCACAGATACGCAGTATTTT
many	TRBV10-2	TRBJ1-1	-	CASQSRAPTEAFF	TGCGCCAGCCAATCGCGGGCCCCCACTGAAGCTTTCTTT
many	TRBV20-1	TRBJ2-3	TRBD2	CSATSLAGGVDTQYF	TGCAGTGCTACCTCTCTAGCGGGGGGGGTAGATACGCAGTATTTT
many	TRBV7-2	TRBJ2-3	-	CASSLALTEVDTQYF	TGTGCCAGCAGCTTAGCGCTCACGGAGGTAGATACGCAGTATTTT
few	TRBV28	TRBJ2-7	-	CASSFQGSVPYEQYF	TGTGCCAGCAGTTTCCAGGGATCCGTTCCCTACGAGCAGTACTTC
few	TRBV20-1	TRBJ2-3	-	CSASWGTDTQYF	TGCAGTGCTAGTTGGGGCACAGATACGCAGTATTTT
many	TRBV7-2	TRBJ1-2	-	CASSLAPWTGNYGYTF	TGTGCCAGCAGCTTAGCGCCCTGGACGGGGAACTATGGCTACACCTTC
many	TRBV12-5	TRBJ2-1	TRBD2	CASGPTSGGEHNEQFF	TGTGCTAGTGGCCCCACTAGCGGGGGGGAACACAATGAGCAGTTCTTC
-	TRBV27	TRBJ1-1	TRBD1	CASNRGQTITEAFF	TGTGCCAGCAACCGGGGACAGACGATAACTGAAGCTTTCTTT
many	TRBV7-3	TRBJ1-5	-	CASSEQRNQPQHF	TGTGCCAGCAGCGAACAGCGGAATCAGCCCCAGCATTTT
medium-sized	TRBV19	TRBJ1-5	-	CASSIGSYSNQPQHF	TGTGCCAGTAGTATCGGCAGCTATAGCAATCAGCCCCAGCATTTT
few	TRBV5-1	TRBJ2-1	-	CASSLWQGEYNEQFF	TGCGCCAGCAGCTTGTGGCAGGGAGAGTACAATGAGCAGTTCTTC
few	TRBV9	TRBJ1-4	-	CASSVGPGLMNEKLFF	TGTGCCAGCAGCGTAGGGCCAGGGTTAATGAATGAAAAACTGTTTTTT
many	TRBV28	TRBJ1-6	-	CASSPGAGVSGSPLHF	TGTGCCTCCTCCCCCGGGGCCGGGGTCTCAGGATCACCCCTCCACTTT
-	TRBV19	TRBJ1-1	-	CASTDGVSTEAFF	TGTGCCAGTACCGATGGGGTAAGCACTGAAGCTTTCTTT
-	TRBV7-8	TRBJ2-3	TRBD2	CASSLRSGGQIVTDTQYF	TGTGCCAGCAGCTTGCGAAGCGGGGGCCAAATTGTCACAGATACGCAGTATTTT
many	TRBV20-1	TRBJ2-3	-	CSARDPQYF	TGCAGTGCTAGAGATCCCCAGTATTTT
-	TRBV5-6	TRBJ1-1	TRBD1	CASSLWTGREAFF	TGTGCCAGCAGCCTATGGACAGGGAGGGAAGCTTTCTTT
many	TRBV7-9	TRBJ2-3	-	CASSSTGARGAKIPTDTQYF	TGTGCCAGCAGCTCCACCGGGGCCCGGGGGGCCAAGATCCCCACAGATACGCAGTATTTT
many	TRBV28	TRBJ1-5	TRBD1	CASSLKGAGNQPQHF	TGTGCCAGCAGTTTGAAGGGGGCTGGCAATCAGCCCCAGCATTTT
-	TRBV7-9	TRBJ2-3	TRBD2	CASSQNGGETDTQYF	TGTGCCAGCAGTCAAAATGGGGGGGAGACAGATACGCAGTATTTT
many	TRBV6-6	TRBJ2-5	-	CASSLPRAAEKETQYF	TGTGCCAGCAGCCTCCCGCGGGCGGCGGAAAAAGAGACCCAGTACTTC
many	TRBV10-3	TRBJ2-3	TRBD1	CAISRSGQGAGDTQYF	TGTGCCATCAGTAGATCCGGACAGGGGGCGGGGGATACGCAGTATTTT
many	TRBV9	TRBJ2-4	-	CASSFRGGKNIQYF	TGTGCCAGCAGCTTCCGAGGGGGCAAAAACATTCAGTACTTC
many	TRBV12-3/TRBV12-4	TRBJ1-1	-	CASTSGPYEAFF	TGTGCCAGCACCTCGGGACCCTATGAAGCTTTCTTT
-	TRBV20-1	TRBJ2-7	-	CSASAGSYEQYF	TGCAGTGCTTCGGCGGGGTCGTACGAGCAGTACTTC
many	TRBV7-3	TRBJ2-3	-	CASSLKGGTEIYTDTQYF	TGTGCCAGCAGCTTAAAAGGAGGGACAGAAATTTACACAGATACGCAGTATTTT
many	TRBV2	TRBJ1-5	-	CASTEGRNQPQHF	TGTGCCAGCACGGAAGGGCGTAATCAGCCCCAGCATTTT
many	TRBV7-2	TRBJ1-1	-	CASSPLSGTEAFF	TGTGCCAGCAGCCCCCTCTCGGGCACTGAAGCTTTCTTT
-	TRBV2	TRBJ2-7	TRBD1	CASKTGSSSYEQYF	TGTGCCAGCAAGACAGGGTCGAGCTCCTACGAGCAGTACTTC
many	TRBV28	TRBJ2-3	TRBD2	CASSPVRGGGTDTQYF	TGTGCCAGCAGCCCGGTCCGGGGCGGGGGGACAGATACGCAGTATTTT
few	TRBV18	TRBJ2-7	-	CASSPTKDYEQYF	TGTGCCAGCTCACCTACTAAGGACTACGAGCAGTACTTC
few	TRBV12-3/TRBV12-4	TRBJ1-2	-	CASQGNHYGYTF	TGTGCCAGTCAGGGGAACCACTATGGCTACACCTTC
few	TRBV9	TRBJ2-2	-	CASSASKNTGELFF	TGTGCCAGCAGCGCCAGTAAAAACACCGGGGAGCTGTTTTTT
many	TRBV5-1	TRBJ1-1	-	CASSAFTEAFF	TGCGCCAGCAGCGCCTTCACTGAAGCTTTCTTT
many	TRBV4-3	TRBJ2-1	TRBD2	CASSQIQRGAGKQFF	TGCGCCAGCAGCCAAATCCAGCGGGGGGCCGGTAAGCAGTTCTTC
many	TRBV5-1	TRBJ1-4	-	CASSLGQAPTNEKLFF	TGCGCCAGCAGCTTGGGACAGGCGCCAACTAATGAAAAACTGTTTTTT
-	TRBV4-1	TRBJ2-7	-	CASSKEGEQYF	TGCGCCAGCAGCAAAGAGGGTGAGCAGTACTTC